This TCR beta chain was captured in a study of cytomegalovirus exposure and HLA in healthy donors. Study outcomes and limitations: A later analysis, which compared TCR beta chains of equal frequency, found the HLA-associated ones more clonally expanded.

With respect to this clone: Its specificity is not known.

Vbeta (60) and Jbeta (13) primers were used in the PCR. Repertoires were generated with immunoSEQ multiplex PCR, while TCRdb's copy carries only in-frame clones and drops some. The sample totals about 58,000 clones. The CDR3 runs 14 residues. The germline gives CDR1 GTSNPN, CDR2 SVGIG (reference sequence). Deletions cut 0 bases from V and 3 bases from J, with 12 bases between. V and J are TRBV30 and TRBJ2-7; the D is unclear. The sample taken for sequencing was PBMCs. The clonotype was recovered from a woman under 30 in good health and CMV-seronegative. The CDR3 DNA follows: TGTGCCTGGAGTGTGAACAGCATCTTCTACGAGCAGTACTTC. It encodes CAWSVNSIFYEQYF. The whole variable domain, remainder taken from reference TRBV30 and TRBJ2-7, is SQTIHQWPATLVQPVGSPLSLECTVEGTSNPNLYWYRQAAGRGLQLLFYSVGIGQISSEVPQNLSASRPQDRQFILSSKKLLLSDSGFYLCAWSVNSIFYEQYFGPGTRLTVT.